Listed here is a single T cell receptor (beta chain). This specimen belongs to a study of blood T cell repertoires in COVID-19. In the source study's methods: Using reference gene primer amplification, nucleated cell counts were estimated. Sequencing used immunoSEQ multiplex PCR; TCRdb keeps in-frame clones, though not all of them. The V and J calls and clone size come from that table; D and trimming were worked out from the DNA. In the table there are roughly 310,000 clones, around 89% of which are singletons. Germline trimming cut 0 bases from V and 2 bases from J; bases unmatched to any gene: 11. CDR1 and CDR2 from the germline V gene are SGHDT and YYEEEE. CDR3 length equals 19 residues. What the recovered Cohort 3 donors had was two negative PCRs, clearance, or symptom resolution.

The chain uses TRBV5-6 and TRBJ1-6; 7 bases map to TRBD1. Material: PBMCs or T cells enriched from blood (not recorded which). This receptor was taken from a woman in her thirties or forties who had recovered from COVID-19. The CDR3 reads CASSLAETGSRTYNSPLHF. In nucleotides, the CDR3 is TGTGCCAGCAGCTTGGCCGAGACAGGGAGTCGGACCTATAATTCACCCCTCCACTTT. Full variable domain (remainder filled in from reference TRBV5-6 and TRBJ1-6): DAGVTQSPTHLIKTRGQQVTLRCSPKSGHDTVSWYQQALGQGPQFIFQYYEEEERQRGNFPDRFSGHQFPNYSSELNVNALLLGDSALYLCASSLAETGSRTYNSPLHFGNGTRLTVT.